This TCR beta chain was sequenced in a study of blood T cells in healthy people across ages. A remark on this clonotype: Antigen unknown.

The CDR3 spans 15 residues. The V gene's germline CDR1 is SGHTA and CDR2 FQGNSA. Trimming removed 2 bases from V and 7 bases from J, with 18 bases in between. The use of a sample-barcoded 5' primer and a J-beta primer mix characterized a second PCR of roughly 7 to 11 cycles. Every molecule of cDNA carried a tag from a template-switch adaptor with 12 random nucleotides. TCRdb re-called the 5' RACE reads with MiXCR, one entry per CDR3 protein. This sample has about 1.1 million distinct CDR3 sequences; less than 45% occur once, and the top ten carry roughly 14%. Study-level findings and limits: Among long-lived donors, naive CD4+ cells were more numerous and diversity higher than in aged donors. PBMCs were not sorted, which prevented a conclusive comparison of naive versus antigen-experienced cells. The fall in TCR beta diversity per million T cells was roughly linear with age.

What was sequenced was blood. The TCR comes from a man between 18 and 29 years old in good health. The chain employs TRBV7-2 and TRBJ2-7; D may be TRBD2 (5 bases). The CDR3 coding sequence is TGTGCCAGCAGCTTATATGGGAGCGGAGACAATGAGCAGTACTTC. It codes for CASSLYGSGDNEQYF. The full variable domain, its missing parts supplied by reference TRBV7-2 and TRBJ2-7, is GAGVSQSPSNKVTEKGKDVELRCDPISGHTALYWYRQSLGQGLEFLIYFQGNSAPDKSGLPSDRFSAERTGGSVSTLTIQRTQQEDSAVYLCASSLYGSGDNEQYFGPGTRLTVT.